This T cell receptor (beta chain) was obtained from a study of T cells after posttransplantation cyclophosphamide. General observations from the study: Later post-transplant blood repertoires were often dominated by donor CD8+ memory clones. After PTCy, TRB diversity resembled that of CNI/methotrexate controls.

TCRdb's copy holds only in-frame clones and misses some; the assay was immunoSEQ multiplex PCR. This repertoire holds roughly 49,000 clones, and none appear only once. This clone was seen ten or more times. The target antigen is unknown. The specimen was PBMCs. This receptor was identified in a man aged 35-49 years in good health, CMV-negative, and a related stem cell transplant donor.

The chain's CDR3 is CASSYSTGGNEKLFF. CDR3 bases: TGTGCCAGCAGCTATTCGACAGGGGGTAATGAAAAACTGTTTTTT. This chain joins TRBV7-9 and TRBJ1-4, with 9 nucleotides matching TRBD1. This CDR3 region has 15 residues. J gave up 4 bases and V 4 bases, and 4 bases lay outside the gene matches. Germline values: CDR1 SEHNR, CDR2 FQNEAQ (reference sequence).